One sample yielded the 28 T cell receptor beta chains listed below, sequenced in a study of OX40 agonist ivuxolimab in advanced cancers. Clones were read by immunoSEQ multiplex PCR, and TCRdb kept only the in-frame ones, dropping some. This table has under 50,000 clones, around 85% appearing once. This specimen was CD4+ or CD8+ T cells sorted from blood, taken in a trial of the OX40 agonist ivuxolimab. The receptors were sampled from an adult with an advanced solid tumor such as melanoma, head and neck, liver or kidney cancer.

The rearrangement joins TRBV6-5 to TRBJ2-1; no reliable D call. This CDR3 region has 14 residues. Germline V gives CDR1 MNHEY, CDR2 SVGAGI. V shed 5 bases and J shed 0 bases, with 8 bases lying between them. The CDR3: CASSPLTSYNEQFF. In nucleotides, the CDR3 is TGTGCCAGCAGTCCCCTTACCTCCTACAATGAGCAGTTCTTC.

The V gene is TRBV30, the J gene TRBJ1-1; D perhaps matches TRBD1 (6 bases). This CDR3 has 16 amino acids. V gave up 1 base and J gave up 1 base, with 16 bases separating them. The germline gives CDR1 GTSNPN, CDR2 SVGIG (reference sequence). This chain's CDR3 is CAWSGLAAGANTEAFF. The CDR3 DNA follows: TGTGCCTGGAGTGGACTTGCTGCAGGGGCGAACACTGAAGCTTTCTTT. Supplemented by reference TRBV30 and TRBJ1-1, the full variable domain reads SQTIHQWPATLVQPVGSPLSLECTVEGTSNPNLYWYRQAAGRGLQLLFYSVGIGQISSEVPQNLSASRPQDRQFILSSKKLLLSDSGFYLCAWSGLAAGANTEAFFGQGTRLTVV.

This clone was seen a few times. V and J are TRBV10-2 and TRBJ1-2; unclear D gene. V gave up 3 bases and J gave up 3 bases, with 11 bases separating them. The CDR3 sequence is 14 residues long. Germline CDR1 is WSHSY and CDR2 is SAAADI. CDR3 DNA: TGCGCCAGCAGTGATAACAGTGATTACTATGGCTACACCTTC. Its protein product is CASSDNSDYYGYTF.

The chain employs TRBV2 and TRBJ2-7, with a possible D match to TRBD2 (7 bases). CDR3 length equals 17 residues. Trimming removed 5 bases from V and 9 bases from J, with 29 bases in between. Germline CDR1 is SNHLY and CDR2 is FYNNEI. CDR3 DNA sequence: TGTGCCAGCAGTCAGGAGGGGGGGGGATTCACCAAAACCGTGCAGTACTTC. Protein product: CASSQEGGGFTKTVQYF.

The CDR3 DNA reads TGCAGCGTTGAAGATCTCGGCCCCCAGGGGGCTTACGAGCAGTACTTC. Amino acids: CSVEDLGPQGAYEQYF. The chain recombines TRBV29-1 with TRBJ2-7, with 8 bases that match TRBD1. V trimming: 0 bases; J trimming: 4 bases; junction bases outside the gene matches: 11. Germline lookup yields CDR1 SQVTM and CDR2 ANQGSEA. CDR3 length equals 16 residues.

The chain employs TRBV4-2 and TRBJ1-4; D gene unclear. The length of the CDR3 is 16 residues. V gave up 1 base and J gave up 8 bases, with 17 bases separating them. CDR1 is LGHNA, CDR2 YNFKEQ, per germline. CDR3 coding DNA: TGTGCCAGCAGCCAAGGCGAGGCCATCAAGGAGGAAAAACTGTTTTTT. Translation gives CASSQGEAIKEEKLFF.

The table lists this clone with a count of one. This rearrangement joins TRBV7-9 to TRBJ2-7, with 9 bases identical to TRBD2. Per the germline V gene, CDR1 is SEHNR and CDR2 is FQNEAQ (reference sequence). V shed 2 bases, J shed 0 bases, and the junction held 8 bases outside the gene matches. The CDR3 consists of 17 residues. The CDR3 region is CASSLFKLREGSYEQYF. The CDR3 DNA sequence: TGTGCCAGCAGCTTATTCAAGTTGCGGGAGGGCTCCTACGAGCAGTACTTC.

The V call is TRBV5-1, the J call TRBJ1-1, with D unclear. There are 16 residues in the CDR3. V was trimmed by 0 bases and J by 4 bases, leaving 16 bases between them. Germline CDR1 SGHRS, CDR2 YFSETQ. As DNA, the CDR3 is TGCGCCAGCAGCTTGGGGGCAGGCGGACCACCCACTGAAGCTTTCTTT. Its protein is CASSLGAGGPPTEAFF.

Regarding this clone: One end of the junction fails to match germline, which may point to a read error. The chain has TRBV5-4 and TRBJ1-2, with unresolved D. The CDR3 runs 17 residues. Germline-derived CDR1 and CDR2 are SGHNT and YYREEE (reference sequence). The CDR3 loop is CASSQDLVGGINYGYTF. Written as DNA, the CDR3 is TGCGCCAGCAGCCAAGATCTCGTTGGCGGCATTAACTATGGCTACACCTTC. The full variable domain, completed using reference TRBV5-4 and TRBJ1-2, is ETGVTQSPTHLIKTRGQQVTLRCSSQSGHNTVSWYQQALGQGPQFIFQYYREEENGRGNFPPRFSGLQFPNYSSELNVNALELDDSALYLCASSQDLVGGINYGYTFGSGTRLTVV.

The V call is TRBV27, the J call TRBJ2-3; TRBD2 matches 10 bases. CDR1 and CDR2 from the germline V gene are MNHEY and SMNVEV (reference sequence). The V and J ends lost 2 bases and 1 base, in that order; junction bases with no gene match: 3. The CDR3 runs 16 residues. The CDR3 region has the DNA TGTGCCAGCAGTTTAGACGGACTAGCGGGCACAGATACGCAGTATTTT. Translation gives CASSLDGLAGTDTQYF.

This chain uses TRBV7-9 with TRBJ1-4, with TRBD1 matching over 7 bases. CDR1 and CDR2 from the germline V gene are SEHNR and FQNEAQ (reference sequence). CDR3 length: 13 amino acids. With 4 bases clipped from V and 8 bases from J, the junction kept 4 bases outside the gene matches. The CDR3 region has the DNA TGTGCCAGCAGCTCCACGACAGGGGAAAAACTGTTTTTT. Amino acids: CASSSTTGEKLFF.

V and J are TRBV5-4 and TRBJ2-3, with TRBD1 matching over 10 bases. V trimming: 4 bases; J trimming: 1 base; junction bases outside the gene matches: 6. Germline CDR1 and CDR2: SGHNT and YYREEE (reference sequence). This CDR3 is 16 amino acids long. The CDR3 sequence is CASSARDRGRTDTQYF. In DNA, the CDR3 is TGTGCCAGCAGCGCCCGGGACAGGGGCCGCACAGATACGCAGTATTTT.

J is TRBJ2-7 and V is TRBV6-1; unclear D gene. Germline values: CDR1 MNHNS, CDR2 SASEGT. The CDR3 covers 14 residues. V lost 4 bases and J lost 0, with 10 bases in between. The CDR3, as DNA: TGTGCCAGCAGTGGCTTGGGCCGCTCCTACGAGCAGTACTTC. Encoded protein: CASSGLGRSYEQYF.

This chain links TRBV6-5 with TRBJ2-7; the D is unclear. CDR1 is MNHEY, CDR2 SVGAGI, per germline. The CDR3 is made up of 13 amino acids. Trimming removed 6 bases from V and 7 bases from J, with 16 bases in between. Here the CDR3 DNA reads TGTGCCAGCAGAGTCCGGGCAACGGGTGAGCAGTACTTC. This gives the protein CASRVRATGEQYF.

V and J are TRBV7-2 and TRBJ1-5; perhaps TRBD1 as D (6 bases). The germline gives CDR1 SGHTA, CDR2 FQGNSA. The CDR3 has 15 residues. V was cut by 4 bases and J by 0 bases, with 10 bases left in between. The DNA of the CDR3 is TGTGCCAGCAGCTCACAGGGATATAGCAATCAGCCCCAGCATTTT. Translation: CASSSQGYSNQPQHF.

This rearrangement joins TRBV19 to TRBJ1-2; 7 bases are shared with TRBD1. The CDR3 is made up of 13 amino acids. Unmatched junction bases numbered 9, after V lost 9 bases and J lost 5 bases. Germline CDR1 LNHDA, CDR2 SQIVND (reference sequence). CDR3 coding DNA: TGTGCCAGAGGGACAGCTCTTCGGTATGGCTACACCTTC. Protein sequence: CARGTALRYGYTF.

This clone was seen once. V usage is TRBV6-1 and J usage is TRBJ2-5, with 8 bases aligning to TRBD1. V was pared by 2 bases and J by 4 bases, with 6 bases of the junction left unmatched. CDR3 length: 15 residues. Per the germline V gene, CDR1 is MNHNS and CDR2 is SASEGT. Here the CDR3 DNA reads TGTGCCAGCAGTGAAAGTGGACAGGGTAGAGAGACCCAGTACTTC. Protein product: CASSESGQGRETQYF.

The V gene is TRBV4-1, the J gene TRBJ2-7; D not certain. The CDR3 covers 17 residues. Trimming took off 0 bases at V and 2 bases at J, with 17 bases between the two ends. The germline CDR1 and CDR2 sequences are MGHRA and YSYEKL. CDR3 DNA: TGCGCCAGCAGCCAAGATTATCGGGTCCTACCCGCCTACGAGCAGTACTTC. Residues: CASSQDYRVLPAYEQYF.

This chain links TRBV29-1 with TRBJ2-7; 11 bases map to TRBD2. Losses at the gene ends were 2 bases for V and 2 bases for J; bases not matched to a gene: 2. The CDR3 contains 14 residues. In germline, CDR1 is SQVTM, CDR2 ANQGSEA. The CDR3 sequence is CSVETSGSTYEQYF. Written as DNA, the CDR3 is TGCAGCGTTGAAACTAGCGGGAGTACCTACGAGCAGTACTTC.

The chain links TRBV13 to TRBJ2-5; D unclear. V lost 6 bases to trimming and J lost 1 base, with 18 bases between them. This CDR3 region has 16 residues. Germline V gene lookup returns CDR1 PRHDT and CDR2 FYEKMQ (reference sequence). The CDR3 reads CASSTKSHRGQETQYF. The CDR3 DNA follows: TGTGCCAGCAGTACTAAGTCCCACAGAGGCCAAGAGACCCAGTACTTC.

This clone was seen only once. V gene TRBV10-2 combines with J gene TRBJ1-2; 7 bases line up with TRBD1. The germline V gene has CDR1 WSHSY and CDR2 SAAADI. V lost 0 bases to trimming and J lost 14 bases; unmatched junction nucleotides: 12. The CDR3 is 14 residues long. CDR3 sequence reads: CASSESNVRGLGTF. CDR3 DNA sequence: TGCGCCAGCAGTGAGTCGAATGTGAGGGGGCTAGGAACCTTC.

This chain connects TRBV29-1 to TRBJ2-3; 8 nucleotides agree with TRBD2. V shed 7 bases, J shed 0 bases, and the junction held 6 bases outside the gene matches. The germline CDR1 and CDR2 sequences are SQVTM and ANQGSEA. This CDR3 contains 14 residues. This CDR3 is CSAPSGGSTDTQYF. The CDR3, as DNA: TGCAGCGCCCCGAGCGGGGGAAGCACAGATACGCAGTATTTT.

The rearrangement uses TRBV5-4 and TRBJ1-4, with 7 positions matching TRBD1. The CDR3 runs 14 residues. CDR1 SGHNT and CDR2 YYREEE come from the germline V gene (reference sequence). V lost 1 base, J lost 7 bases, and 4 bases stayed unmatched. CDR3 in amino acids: CASSLIGDSEKLFF. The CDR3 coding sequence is TGTGCCAGCAGCTTGATAGGGGACAGTGAAAAACTGTTTTTT.

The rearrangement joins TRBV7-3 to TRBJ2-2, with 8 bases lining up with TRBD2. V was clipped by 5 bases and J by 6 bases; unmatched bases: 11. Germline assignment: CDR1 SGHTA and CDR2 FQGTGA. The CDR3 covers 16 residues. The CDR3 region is CASSPSPAGASGELFF. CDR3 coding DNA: TGTGCCAGCAGCCCTTCACCAGCGGGGGCATCCGGGGAGCTGTTTTTT. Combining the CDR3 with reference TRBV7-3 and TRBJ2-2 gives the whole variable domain GAGVSQTPSNKVTEKGKYVELRCDPISGHTALYWYRQSLGQGPEFLIYFQGTGAADDSGLPNDRFFAVRPEGSVSTLKIQRTERGDSAVYLCASSPSPAGASGELFFGEGSRLTVL.

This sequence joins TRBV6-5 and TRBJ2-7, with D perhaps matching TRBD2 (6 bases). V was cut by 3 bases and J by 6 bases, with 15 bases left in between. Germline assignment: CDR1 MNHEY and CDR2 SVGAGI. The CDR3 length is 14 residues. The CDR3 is CASSYRGVGGEQYF. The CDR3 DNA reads TGTGCCAGCAGTTATCGAGGGGTCGGGGGCGAGCAGTACTTC.

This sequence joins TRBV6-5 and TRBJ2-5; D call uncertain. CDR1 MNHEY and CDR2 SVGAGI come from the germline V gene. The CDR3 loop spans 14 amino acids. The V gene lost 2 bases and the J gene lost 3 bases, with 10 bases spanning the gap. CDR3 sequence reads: CASSYRGREETQYF. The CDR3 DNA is TGTGCCAGCAGTTACCGAGGTCGTGAAGAGACCCAGTACTTC.

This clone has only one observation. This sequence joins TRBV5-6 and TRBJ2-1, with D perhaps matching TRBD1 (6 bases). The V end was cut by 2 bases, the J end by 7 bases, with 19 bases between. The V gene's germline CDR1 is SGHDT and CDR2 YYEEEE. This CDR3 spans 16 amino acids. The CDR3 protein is CASSLKRQAGGNEQFF. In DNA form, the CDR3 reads TGTGCCAGCAGCTTAAAACGACAGGCCGGTGGTAATGAGCAGTTCTTC.

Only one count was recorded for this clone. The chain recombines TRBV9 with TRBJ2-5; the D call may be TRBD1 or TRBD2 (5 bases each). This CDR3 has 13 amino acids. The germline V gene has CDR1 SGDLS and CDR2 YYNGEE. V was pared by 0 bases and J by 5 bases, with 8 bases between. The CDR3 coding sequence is TGTGCCAGCAGCGTAGTAGGGGACGAGACCCAGTACTTC. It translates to CASSVVGDETQYF.